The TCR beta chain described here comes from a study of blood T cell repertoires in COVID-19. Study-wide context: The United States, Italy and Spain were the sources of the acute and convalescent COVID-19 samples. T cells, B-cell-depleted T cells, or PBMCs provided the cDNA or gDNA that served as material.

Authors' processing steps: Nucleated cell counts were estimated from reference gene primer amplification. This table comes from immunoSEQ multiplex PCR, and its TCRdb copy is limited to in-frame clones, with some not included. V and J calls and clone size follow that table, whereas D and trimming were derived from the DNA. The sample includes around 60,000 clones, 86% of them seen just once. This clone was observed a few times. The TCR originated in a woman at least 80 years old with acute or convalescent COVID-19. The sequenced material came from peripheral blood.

The CDR3 is CASSVIHDGGPIEAFF. The CDR3 coding sequence is TGTGCCAGCAGCGTAATCCATGACGGGGGTCCAATTGAAGCTTTCTTT. This sequence joins TRBV7-2 and TRBJ1-1, with D possibly matching TRBD1 (5 bases). CDR3 length: 16 residues. Germline CDR1 reads SGHTA; CDR2 reads FQGNSA. Trimming removed 5 bases from V and 7 bases from J, with 23 bases in between.